Given below is one T cell receptor beta chain in context. Its antigen remains unknown. Here immunoSEQ multiplex PCR was the method, and the copy in TCRdb shows in-frame clones only, minus some. In the table there are about 350,000 clones, about 90% of which are singletons. Germline CDR1 SGHRS, CDR2 YFSETQ. The CDR3 has 15 amino acids. The V end was cut by 7 bases, the J end by 8 bases, with 24 bases between. These data are taken from a study of Ad26.COV2.S vaccination and SARS-CoV-2 variants. Findings of the study overall: Vaccine recipients and placebo recipients showed similar non-spike TCR breadth. Spike-specific responses of CD8+ and CD4+ T cells were reported to display substantial breadth after vaccination. Vaccinees displayed broader spike-specific TCR repertoires than placebo recipients. There was a possibility that the TCR breadth and depth analyses underestimated total T cell responses.

The V call is TRBV5-1, the J call TRBJ1-1, with TRBD1 as a possible D gene (5 bases). This specimen was peripheral blood, taken after recovery from COVID-19. The TCR originated in a human donor who had recovered from COVID-19. The CDR3: CASQLDSPTHSEAFF. CDR3 nucleotide sequence: TGCGCCAGCCAACTAGACAGTCCAACCCACTCAGAAGCTTTCTTT.